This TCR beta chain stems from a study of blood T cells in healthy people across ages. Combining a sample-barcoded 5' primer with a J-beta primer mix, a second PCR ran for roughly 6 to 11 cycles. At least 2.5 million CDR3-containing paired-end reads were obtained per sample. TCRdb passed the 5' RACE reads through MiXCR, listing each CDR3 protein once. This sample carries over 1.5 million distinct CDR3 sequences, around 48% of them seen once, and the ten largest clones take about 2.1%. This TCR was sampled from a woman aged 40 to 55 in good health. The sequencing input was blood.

CDR3 DNA sequence: TGCGCCAGCAGCCATATCCCCCTACCCACTACAGGGGGGTATGGCTACACCTTC. Encoded protein: CASSHIPLPTTGGYGYTF. The J gene is TRBJ1-2, the V gene TRBV4-3, with 8 nucleotides matching TRBD1. The V segment lost 3 bases and the J segment 5 bases; nucleotides outside the gene matches: 17. CDR3 size: 18 residues. From germline, CDR1 is LGHNA and CDR2 YSLEER.